The clone carrying this T cell receptor (beta chain) was detected a few times. The target antigen is unknown. These data originate in a study of regulatory T cells in long-lasting Graves disease. As for the study in general: Positivity for TSH receptor antibodies plus over 5 years of antithyroid drugs meant persistent Graves' disease.

Time point noted: persistent/refractory GD, antithyroid drugs over 5 years with positive TRAb. Isolated PBMC RNA provided the starting material for the TCR library. Germline V lookup: CDR1 SGHAT, CDR2 FQNNGV. V was pared by 5 bases and J by 4 bases, with 17 bases between. The CDR3 extends over 16 amino acids. iRepertoire HTBI primers and Arm-PCR of CDR3 regions built TCR beta libraries. Original processing notes: Identification yielded 62 TRBV and approximately 13 TRBJ segments across samples. A single record per CDR3 protein comes from TCRdb applying MiXCR to the multiplex PCR reads. These V and J calls derive from TCRdb rather than the authors' analysis. The data show some 420,000 distinct CDR3 sequences, with 22% seen just once and around 13% held by the top ten. Study results and limitations: Examination was confined to peripheral blood, excluding thyroid tissue. TRBV28, TRBJ1-2 and TRBJ2-5 emerged as the favored segments in persistent disease.

This sequence originates from a female donor with Graves disease. The genes are TRBV11-2 and TRBJ2-2; possibly TRBD2 for D (6 bases). This specimen consisted of peripheral blood mononuclear cells (PBMCs), obtained when the disease was refractory, from a patient treated with antithyroid drugs. The CDR3 sequence: CASSPRDVGGTGELFF. The CDR3 nucleotides are TGTGCCAGCAGCCCCCGGGACGTGGGGGGCACCGGGGAGCTGTTTTTT.